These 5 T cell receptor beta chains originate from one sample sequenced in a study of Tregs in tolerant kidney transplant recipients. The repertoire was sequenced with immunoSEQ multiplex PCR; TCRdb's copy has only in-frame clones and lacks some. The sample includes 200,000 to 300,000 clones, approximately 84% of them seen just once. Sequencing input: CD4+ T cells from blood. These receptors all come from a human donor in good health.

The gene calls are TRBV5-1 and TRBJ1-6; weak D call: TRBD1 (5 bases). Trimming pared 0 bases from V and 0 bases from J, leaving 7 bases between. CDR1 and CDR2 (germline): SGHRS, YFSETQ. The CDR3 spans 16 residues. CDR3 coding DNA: TGCGCCAGCAGCTTGGCAGGGAACTCCTATAATTCACCCCTCCACTTT. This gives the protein CASSLAGNSYNSPLHF.

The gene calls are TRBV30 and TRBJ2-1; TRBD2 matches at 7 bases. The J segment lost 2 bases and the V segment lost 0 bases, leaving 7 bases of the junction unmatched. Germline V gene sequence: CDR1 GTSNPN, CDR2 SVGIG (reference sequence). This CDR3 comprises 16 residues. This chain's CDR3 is CAWSVRGLSPYNEQFF. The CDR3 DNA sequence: TGTGCCTGGAGTGTACGGGGACTAAGTCCCTACAATGAGCAGTTCTTC.

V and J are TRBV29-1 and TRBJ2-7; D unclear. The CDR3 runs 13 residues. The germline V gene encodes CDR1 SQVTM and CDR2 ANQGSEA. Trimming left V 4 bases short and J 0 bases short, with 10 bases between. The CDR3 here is CSVASALSYEQYF. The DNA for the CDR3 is TGCAGCGTTGCGTCGGCTCTCTCCTACGAGCAGTACTTC.

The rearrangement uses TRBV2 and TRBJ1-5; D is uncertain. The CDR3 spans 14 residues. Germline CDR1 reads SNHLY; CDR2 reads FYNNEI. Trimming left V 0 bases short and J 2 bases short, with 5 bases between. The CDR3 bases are TGTGCCAGCAGTGAAGCAACAGGCAATCAGCCCCAGCATTTT. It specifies CASSEATGNQPQHF.

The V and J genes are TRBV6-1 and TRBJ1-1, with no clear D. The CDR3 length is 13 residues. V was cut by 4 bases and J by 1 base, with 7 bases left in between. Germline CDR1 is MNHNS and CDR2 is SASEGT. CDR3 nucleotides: TGTGCCAGCAGTGGCTACGGGAACACTGAAGCTTTCTTT. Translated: CASSGYGNTEAFF.